Listed here are 25 T cell receptor beta chains from one sample, sequenced in a study of T cells after posttransplantation cyclophosphamide. TCRdb keeps only in-frame clones here, not all; method: immunoSEQ multiplex PCR. The sample lists about 66,000 clones, roughly 93% occurring once. The sample consisted of PBMCs. Receptors were obtained from a woman younger than 45 in good health and a related stem cell transplant donor.

This rearrangement joins TRBV5-1 to TRBJ1-2; 7 bases line up with TRBD1. The CDR3 extends over 18 amino acids. Trimming cost V 0 bases and J 3 bases; bases outside gene matches: 14. Germline V gene sequence: CDR1 SGHRS, CDR2 YFSETQ. As DNA, the CDR3 is TGCGCCAGCAGCTTGGAAACGGGGCAGGGGGGATGGGACTATGGCTACACCTTC. This codes for CASSLETGQGGWDYGYTF.

The chain has TRBV7-8 and TRBJ2-5, with 12 bases matching TRBD1. V lost 2 bases, J lost 5 bases, and 6 bases stayed unmatched. The CDR3 consists of 16 residues. The germline CDR1 and CDR2 sequences are SGHVS and FQNEAQ. CDR3 sequence (DNA): TGTGCCAGCAGCTTATGGCGGGACAGGGGGCGCGAGACCCAGTACTTC. Translated, it gives CASSLWRDRGRETQYF.

This clone was counted only a few times. V gene TRBV7-9 combines with J gene TRBJ1-1; TRBD1 matches 7 bases. Germline V gene sequence: CDR1 SEHNR, CDR2 FQNEAQ (reference sequence). V lost 4 bases, J lost 1 base, and 6 bases stayed unmatched. The CDR3 loop spans 15 amino acids. CDR3 protein: CASSSRTGENTEAFF. The CDR3 DNA reads TGTGCCAGCAGCTCGCGTACAGGGGAGAACACTGAAGCTTTCTTT.

The chain joins TRBV7-2 to TRBJ1-3; the D gene is possibly TRBD1 (6 bases). The CDR3 covers 17 residues. In germline, CDR1 is SGHTA, CDR2 FQGNSA. The V gene lost 2 bases and the J gene lost 4 bases, with 18 bases spanning the gap. CDR3 sequence (DNA): TGTGCCAGCAGCTTAATTCCCCTCCCTGGGGGCGGAAACACCATATATTTT. Residues: CASSLIPLPGGGNTIYF.

The chain links TRBV10-2 to TRBJ2-1; the match to TRBD2 covers 8 bases. CDR1 is WSHSY, CDR2 SAAADI, per germline. This CDR3 has 15 amino acids. V was pared by 6 bases and J by 6 bases, with 10 bases of the junction left unmatched. The CDR3: CASRPPGLVSNEQFF. The CDR3 DNA sequence: TGCGCCAGCAGGCCTCCGGGACTAGTTTCCAATGAGCAGTTCTTC.

V and J are TRBV9 and TRBJ1-2; D remains unclear. The CDR3 sequence is 12 residues long. Germline V gives CDR1 SGDLS, CDR2 YYNGEE. V was shortened by 2 bases and J by 0 bases, with 2 bases between the two germline ends. In DNA form, the CDR3 reads TGTGCCAGCAGCGTGACTAACTATGGCTACACCTTC. Its protein is CASSVTNYGYTF.

This chain connects TRBV30 to TRBJ2-7; TRBD1 matches 8 bases. J was trimmed by 5 bases and V by 5 bases; bases with no gene match: 11. CDR1 GTSNPN and CDR2 SVGIG come from the germline V gene (reference sequence). The CDR3 spans 14 residues. CDR3 loop: CAWGPTGVLHEQYF. The CDR3 DNA is TGTGCCTGGGGCCCGACAGGGGTCCTCCACGAGCAGTACTTC. Drawing the rest from reference TRBV30 and TRBJ2-7, the complete variable domain is SQTIHQWPATLVQPVGSPLSLECTVEGTSNPNLYWYRQAAGRGLQLLFYSVGIGQISSEVPQNLSASRPQDRQFILSSKKLLLSDSGFYLCAWGPTGVLHEQYFGPGTRLTVT.

This chain links TRBV4-2 with TRBJ2-1; 9 positions match TRBD2. CDR1 and CDR2 (germline): LGHNA, YNFKEQ. The junction had 6 bases not matched to a gene; V was cut back by 4 bases and J by 8 bases. The CDR3 totals 14 residues. CDR3 sequence: CASSPGLASYEQFF. CDR3 nucleotide sequence: TGTGCCAGCAGCCCGGGACTAGCAAGCTATGAGCAGTTCTTC.

The chain carries TRBV4-2 and TRBJ2-3; D is tentatively TRBD1 or TRBD2 (5 bases each). This CDR3 comprises 18 residues. Per germline, CDR1 LGHNA and CDR2 YNFKEQ. Trimming took 3 bases from V and 0 from J, leaving 19 bases between them. As DNA, the CDR3 is TGTGCCAGCAGCCACCCCGAGGGAAGGGGCCAGAGCACAGATACGCAGTATTTT. Translating it yields CASSHPEGRGQSTDTQYF.

V usage is TRBV2 and J usage is TRBJ2-3, with D tentatively TRBD1 (5 bases). The V gene's germline CDR1 is SNHLY and CDR2 FYNNEI. The V gene lost 5 bases and the J gene lost 0 bases, with 6 bases spanning the gap. This CDR3 contains 13 residues. Written as DNA, the CDR3 is TGTGCCAGCAGTCGACAGAGCACAGATACGCAGTATTTT. It specifies CASSRQSTDTQYF.

This clone is a singleton in its sample. The gene calls are TRBV7-9 and TRBJ2-3, with a possible D match to TRBD2 (5 bases). Trimming removed 6 bases from V and 3 bases from J, with 13 bases in between. This CDR3 has 14 residues. Germline CDR1 and CDR2: SEHNR and FQNEAQ (reference sequence). The CDR3 coding sequence is TGTGCCAGCAGACACGAAGGACTGACAGATACGCAGTATTTT. Its protein product is CASRHEGLTDTQYF.

The chain recombines TRBV27 with TRBJ1-1, with D unclear. V lost 6 bases, J lost 6 bases, and 14 bases lay in between. This CDR3 comprises 13 residues. Germline lookup yields CDR1 MNHEY and CDR2 SMNVEV (reference sequence). CDR3 in amino acids: CASRETRTAEAFF. The CDR3 DNA reads as TGTGCCAGCAGAGAGACACGAACCGCTGAAGCTTTCTTT.

V and J are TRBV28 and TRBJ1-2; D call uncertain. The CDR3 length is 11 residues. V was trimmed by 6 bases and J by 5 bases, leaving 7 bases between them. Germline loops: CDR1 MDHEN, CDR2 SYDVKM. CDR3 DNA: TGTGCCAGCAGCGCTTCATATGGCTACACCTTC. This translates into CASSASYGYTF.

J is TRBJ1-2 and V is TRBV7-2; D perhaps matches TRBD1 (6 bases). The V gene lost 3 bases and the J gene lost 6 bases, with 23 bases spanning the gap. The CDR3 loop spans 17 amino acids. Germline assignment: CDR1 SGHTA and CDR2 FQGNSA. CDR3 sequence reads: CASSFRGTPGAADGYTF. CDR3 nucleotides: TGTGCCAGCAGCTTTCGTGGGACCCCGGGGGCCGCAGATGGCTACACCTTC.

A word on this clone: This CDR3 is also generated by other DNA sequences in the sample. This chain uses TRBV7-2 with TRBJ2-7; D not certain. Germline lookup yields CDR1 SGHTA and CDR2 FQGNSA. The CDR3 loop spans 12 amino acids. V lost 4 bases and J 4 bases, leaving 8 bases between the germline ends. The CDR3 reads CASSSTYYEQYF. CDR3 DNA sequence: TGTGCCAGCAGCTCTACCTATTACGAGCAGTACTTC.

V usage is TRBV7-2 and J usage is TRBJ1-6; 7 bases are shared with TRBD1. CDR3 length equals 15 residues. Germline V gene sequence: CDR1 SGHTA, CDR2 FQGNSA. The V and J ends lost 4 bases and 8 bases, in that order; junction bases with no gene match: 8. The CDR3: CASSSLQGLHSPLHF. The CDR3 DNA reads as TGTGCCAGCAGCTCGTTACAGGGGCTGCATTCACCCCTCCACTTT.

The chain employs TRBV7-2 and TRBJ2-7, with 7 nucleotides matching TRBD2. The V and J ends lost 0 bases and 1 base, in that order; junction bases with no gene match: 6. Germline V gives CDR1 SGHTA, CDR2 FQGNSA. This CDR3 region has 16 residues. The CDR3 loop reads CASSLAPGLGSYEQYF. DNA of the CDR3: TGTGCCAGCAGCTTAGCCCCTGGACTAGGGTCCTACGAGCAGTACTTC.

The CDR3 coding sequence is TGTGCCAGCAGCTTATCACGGGTAGCCAAAAACATTCAGTACTTC. This encodes CASSLSRVAKNIQYF. The chain combines TRBV7-2 with TRBJ2-4; D is ambiguous. The ends were cut back, 2 bases at V and 0 bases at J, with 8 bases in the middle. This CDR3 contains 15 residues. Germline CDR1 SGHTA, CDR2 FQGNSA.

This clone was observed a single time. The J gene is TRBJ2-5, the V gene TRBV28; 7 bases map to TRBD2. Germline V CDR1 and CDR2: MDHEN, SYDVKM. The V gene end was trimmed by 5 bases and the J gene end by 2 bases; junction bases not matched to a gene: 8. The CDR3 has 15 amino acids. CDR3 residues: CASSLPRRGQETQYF. The CDR3 nucleotides are TGTGCCAGCAGTCTTCCTCGGCGGGGGCAAGAGACCCAGTACTTC.

V usage is TRBV4-2 and J usage is TRBJ2-7, with D perhaps matching TRBD1 or TRBD2 (5 bases each). The germline V and J ends were trimmed by 1 base and 3 bases, with 13 bases remaining between them. CDR3 length: 15 residues. In germline, CDR1 is LGHNA, CDR2 YNFKEQ. The chain's CDR3 is CASSQVRDPLYEQYF. The CDR3 DNA reads TGTGCCAGCAGCCAAGTTAGGGACCCTCTCTACGAGCAGTACTTC.

The sample holds one count of this clone. This chain connects TRBV7-9 to TRBJ2-2; no clear D gene. The CDR3 loop spans 14 amino acids. Trimming took 5 bases from V and 1 from J, leaving 8 bases between them. The germline gives CDR1 SEHNR, CDR2 FQNEAQ (reference sequence). The CDR3 protein is CASSLLKNTGELFF. Written as DNA, the CDR3 is TGTGCCAGCAGCCTTCTCAAGAACACCGGGGAGCTGTTTTTT.

The rearrangement links TRBV19 to TRBJ1-2, with D uncertain. The CDR3 covers 16 residues. Trimming left V 3 bases short and J 4 bases short, with 18 bases between. The V gene's germline CDR1 is LNHDA and CDR2 SQIVND (reference sequence). This CDR3 reads CASSITLAVDSYGYTF. The CDR3 nucleotides read TGTGCCAGTAGTATTACCCTGGCAGTCGATAGCTATGGCTACACCTTC.

The chain recombines TRBV29-1 with TRBJ2-6; perhaps D is TRBD1 or TRBD2 (5 bases each). Germline V lookup: CDR1 SQVTM, CDR2 ANQGSEA. The V end lost 3 bases, the J end lost 3 bases, and 9 bases lay between the germline ends. The CDR3 is made up of 14 amino acids. The CDR3 is CSVDGAGGANVLTF. The CDR3 nucleotides are TGCAGCGTTGACGGGGCAGGTGGGGCCAACGTCCTGACTTTC.

This chain uses TRBV6-5 with TRBJ2-7, with no clear D. Germline-derived CDR1 and CDR2 are MNHEY and SVGAGI. Trimming left V 2 bases short and J 6 bases short, with 11 bases between. The CDR3 runs 13 residues. The CDR3, as DNA: TGTGCCAGCAGTTACGGCAGGTCAGGCGAGCAGTACTTC. This gives the protein CASSYGRSGEQYF.

This rearrangement joins TRBV10-3 to TRBJ2-5; TRBD2 matches at 9 bases. V shed 2 bases, J shed 0 bases, and the junction held 19 bases outside the gene matches. The V gene's germline CDR1 is ENHRY and CDR2 SYGVKD. The CDR3 runs 21 residues. The CDR3 DNA is TGTGCCATCAGTGAGCCCGATATTCAAGCGGGGGGCCCGGGGAACCAAGAGACCCAGTACTTC. Translation: CAISEPDIQAGGPGNQETQYF.